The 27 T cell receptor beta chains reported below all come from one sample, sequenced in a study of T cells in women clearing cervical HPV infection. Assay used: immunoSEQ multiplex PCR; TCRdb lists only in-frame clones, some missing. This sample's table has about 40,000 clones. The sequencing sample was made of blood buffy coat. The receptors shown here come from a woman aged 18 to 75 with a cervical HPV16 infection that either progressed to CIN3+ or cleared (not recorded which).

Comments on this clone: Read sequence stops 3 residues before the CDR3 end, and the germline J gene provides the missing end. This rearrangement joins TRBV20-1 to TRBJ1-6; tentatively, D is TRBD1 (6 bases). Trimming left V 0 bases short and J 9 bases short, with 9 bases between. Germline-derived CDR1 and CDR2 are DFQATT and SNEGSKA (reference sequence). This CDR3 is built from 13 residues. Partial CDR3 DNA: TGCAGTGCTAGAGAGGGGGCTACTTCACCC. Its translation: CSAREGATSP. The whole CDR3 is CSAREGATSPLHF.

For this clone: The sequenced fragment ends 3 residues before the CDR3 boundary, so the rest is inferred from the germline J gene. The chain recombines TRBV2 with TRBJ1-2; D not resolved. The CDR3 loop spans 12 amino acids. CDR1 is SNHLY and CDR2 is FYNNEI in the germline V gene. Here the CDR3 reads CASSGAEKGYTF. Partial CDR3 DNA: TGTGCCAGCAGTGGGGCCGAGAAGGGC.

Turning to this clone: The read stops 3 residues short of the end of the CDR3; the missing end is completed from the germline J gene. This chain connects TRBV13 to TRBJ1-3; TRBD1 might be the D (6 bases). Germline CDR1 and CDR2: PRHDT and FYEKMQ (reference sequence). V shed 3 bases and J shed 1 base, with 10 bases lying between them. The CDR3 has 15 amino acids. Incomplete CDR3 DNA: TGTGCCAGCAGCTTTAAGGGGGTATCTGGAAACACC. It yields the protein CASSFKGVSGNT. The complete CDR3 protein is CASSFKGVSGNTIYF.

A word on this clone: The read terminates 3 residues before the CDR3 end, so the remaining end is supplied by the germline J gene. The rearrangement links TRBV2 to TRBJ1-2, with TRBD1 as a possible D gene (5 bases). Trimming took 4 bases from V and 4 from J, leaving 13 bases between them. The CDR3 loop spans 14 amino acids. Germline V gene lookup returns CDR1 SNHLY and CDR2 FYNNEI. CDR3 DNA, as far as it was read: TGTGCCAGCAGTGCCAGCCAGGGAGGCTATGGC. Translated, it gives CASSASQGGYG. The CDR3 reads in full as CASSASQGGYGYTF.

The CDR3 bases that were read are TGTGCCAGCAGTTTCCACAGTGAA. It translates to CASSFHSE. The complete CDR3 protein is CASSFHSEAFF. This rearrangement joins TRBV28 to TRBJ1-1; D remains ambiguous. The read finishes 3 residues shy of the CDR3 end, and the germline J gene is used to complete it. The CDR3 spans 11 residues. Germline CDR1 MDHEN, CDR2 SYDVKM. The V end lost 3 bases, the J end lost 7 bases, and 6 bases lay between the germline ends.

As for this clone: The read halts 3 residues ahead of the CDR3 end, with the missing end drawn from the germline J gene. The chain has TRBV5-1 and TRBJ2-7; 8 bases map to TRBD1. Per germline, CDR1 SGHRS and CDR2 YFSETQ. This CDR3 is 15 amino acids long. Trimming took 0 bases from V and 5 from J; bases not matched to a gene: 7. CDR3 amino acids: CASSLELDRGDEQYF. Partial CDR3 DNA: TGCGCCAGCAGCTTGGAGCTCGACAGGGGCGACGAG.

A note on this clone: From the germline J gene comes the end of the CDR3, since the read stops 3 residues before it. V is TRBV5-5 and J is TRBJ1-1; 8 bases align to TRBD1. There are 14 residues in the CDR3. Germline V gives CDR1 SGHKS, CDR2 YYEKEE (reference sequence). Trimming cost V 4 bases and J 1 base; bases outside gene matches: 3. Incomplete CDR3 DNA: TGTGCCAGCAGCGGACAGGGTACGAACACTGAA. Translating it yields CASSGQGTNTE. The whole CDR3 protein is CASSGQGTNTEAFF.

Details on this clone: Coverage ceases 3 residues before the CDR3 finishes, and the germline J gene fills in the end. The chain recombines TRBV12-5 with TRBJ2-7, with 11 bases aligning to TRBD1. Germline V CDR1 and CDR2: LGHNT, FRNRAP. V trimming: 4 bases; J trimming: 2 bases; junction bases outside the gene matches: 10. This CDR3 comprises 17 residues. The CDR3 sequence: CASGSRNWDRGTYEQYF. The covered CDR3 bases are TGTGCTAGTGGTTCGCGCAACTGGGACAGGGGGACCTACGAG.

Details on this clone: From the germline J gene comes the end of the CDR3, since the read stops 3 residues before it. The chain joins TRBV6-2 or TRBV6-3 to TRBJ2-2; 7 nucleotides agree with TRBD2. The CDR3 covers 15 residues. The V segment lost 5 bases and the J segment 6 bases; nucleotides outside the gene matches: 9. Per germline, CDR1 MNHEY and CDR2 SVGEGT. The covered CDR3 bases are TGTGCCAGCAGTAGACTAGCTGTGTTCCCCGGGGAG. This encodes CASSRLAVFPGE. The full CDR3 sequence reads CASSRLAVFPGELFF.

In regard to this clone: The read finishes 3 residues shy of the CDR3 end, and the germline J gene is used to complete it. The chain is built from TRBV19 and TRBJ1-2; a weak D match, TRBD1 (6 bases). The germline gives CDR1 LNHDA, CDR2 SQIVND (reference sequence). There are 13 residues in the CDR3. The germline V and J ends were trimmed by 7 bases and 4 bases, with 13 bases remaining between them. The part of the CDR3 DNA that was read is TGTGCCAGTACCAACAGGGCCGGCTATGGC. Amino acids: CASTNRAGYG. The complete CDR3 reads CASTNRAGYGYTF. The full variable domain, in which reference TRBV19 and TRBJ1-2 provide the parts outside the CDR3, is DGGITQSPKYLFRKEGQNVTLSCEQNLNHDAMYWYRQDPGQGLRLIYYSQIVNDFQKGDIAEGYSVSREKKESFPLTVTSAQKNPTAFYLCASTNRAGYGYTFGSGTRLTVV.

This chain's CDR3 is CASSPGQALNTEAFF. The DNA read from the CDR3 is TGTGCCAGCTCACCAGGACAGGCGCTAAACACTGAA. V is TRBV18 and J is TRBJ1-1; 7 bases align to TRBD1. The read gets to within 3 residues of the CDR3 end, and the germline J gene fills in the rest. V was pared by 2 bases and J by 2 bases, with 5 bases of the junction left unmatched. The CDR3 is 15 residues long. The germline CDR1 and CDR2 sequences are KGHSH and LQKENI.

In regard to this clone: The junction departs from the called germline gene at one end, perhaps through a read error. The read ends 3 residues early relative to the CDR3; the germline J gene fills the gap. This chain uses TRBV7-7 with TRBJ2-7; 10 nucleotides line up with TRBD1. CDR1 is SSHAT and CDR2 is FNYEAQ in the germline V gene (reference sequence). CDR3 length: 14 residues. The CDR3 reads CASSPGTGANEQYF. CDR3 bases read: TGTGCTAGCAGCCCCGGGACAGGGGCGAACGAG.

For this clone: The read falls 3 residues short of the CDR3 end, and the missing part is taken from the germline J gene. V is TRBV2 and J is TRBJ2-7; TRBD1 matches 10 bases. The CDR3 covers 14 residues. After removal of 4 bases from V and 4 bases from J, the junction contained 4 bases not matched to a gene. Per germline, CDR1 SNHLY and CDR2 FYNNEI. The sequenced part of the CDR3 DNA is TGTGCCAGCAGTGCCGGGACAGGGGCGTACGAG. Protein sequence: CASSAGTGAYE. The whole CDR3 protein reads CASSAGTGAYEQYF.

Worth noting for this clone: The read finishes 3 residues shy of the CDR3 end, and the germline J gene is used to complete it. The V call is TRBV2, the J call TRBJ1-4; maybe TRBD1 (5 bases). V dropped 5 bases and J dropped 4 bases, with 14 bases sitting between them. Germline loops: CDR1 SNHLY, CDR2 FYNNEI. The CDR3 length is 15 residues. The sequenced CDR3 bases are TGTGCCAGCAGTAATATCAGGGTGGATAATGAAAAA. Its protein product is CASSNIRVDNEK. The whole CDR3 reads CASSNIRVDNEKLFF.

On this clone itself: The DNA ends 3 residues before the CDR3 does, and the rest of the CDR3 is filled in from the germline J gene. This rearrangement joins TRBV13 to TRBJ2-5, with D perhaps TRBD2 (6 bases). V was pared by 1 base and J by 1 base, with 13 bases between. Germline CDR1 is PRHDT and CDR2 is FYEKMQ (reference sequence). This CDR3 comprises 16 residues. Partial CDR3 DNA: TGTGCCAGCAGCTTAGTCGGGGGAGTGATCCAAGAGACC. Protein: CASSLVGGVIQET. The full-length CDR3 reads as CASSLVGGVIQETQYF.

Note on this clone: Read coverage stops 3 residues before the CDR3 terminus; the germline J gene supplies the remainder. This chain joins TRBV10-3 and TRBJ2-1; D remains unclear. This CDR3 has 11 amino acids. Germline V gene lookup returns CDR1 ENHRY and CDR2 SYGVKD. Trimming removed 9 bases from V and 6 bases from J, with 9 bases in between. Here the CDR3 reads CAISSGNEQFF. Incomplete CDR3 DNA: TGTGCCATAAGTTCGGGCAATGAG.

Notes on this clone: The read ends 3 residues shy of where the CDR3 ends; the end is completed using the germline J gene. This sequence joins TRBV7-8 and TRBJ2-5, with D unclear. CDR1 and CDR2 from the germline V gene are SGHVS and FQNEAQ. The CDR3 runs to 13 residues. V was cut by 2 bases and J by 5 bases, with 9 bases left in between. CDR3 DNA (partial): TGTGCCAGCAGCTTAATAACCACTGAGACC. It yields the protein CASSLITTET. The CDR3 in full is CASSLITTETQYF.

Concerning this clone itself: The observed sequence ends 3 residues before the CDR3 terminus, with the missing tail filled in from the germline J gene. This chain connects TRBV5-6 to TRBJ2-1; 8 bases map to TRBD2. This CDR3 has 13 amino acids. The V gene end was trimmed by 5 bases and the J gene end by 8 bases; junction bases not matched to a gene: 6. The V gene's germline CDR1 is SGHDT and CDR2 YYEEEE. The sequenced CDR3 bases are TGTGCCAGCAGGCGGGGGGTGGGCGATGAG. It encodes CASRRGVGDE. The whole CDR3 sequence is CASRRGVGDEQFF.

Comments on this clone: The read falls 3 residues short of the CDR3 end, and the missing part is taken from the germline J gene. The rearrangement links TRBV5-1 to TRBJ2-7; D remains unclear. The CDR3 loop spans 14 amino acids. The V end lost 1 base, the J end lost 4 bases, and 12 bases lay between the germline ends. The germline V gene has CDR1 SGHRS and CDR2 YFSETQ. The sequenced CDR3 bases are TGCGCCAGCAGCTTGCGGGTCGGAACTTACGAG. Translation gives CASSLRVGTYE. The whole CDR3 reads CASSLRVGTYEQYF.

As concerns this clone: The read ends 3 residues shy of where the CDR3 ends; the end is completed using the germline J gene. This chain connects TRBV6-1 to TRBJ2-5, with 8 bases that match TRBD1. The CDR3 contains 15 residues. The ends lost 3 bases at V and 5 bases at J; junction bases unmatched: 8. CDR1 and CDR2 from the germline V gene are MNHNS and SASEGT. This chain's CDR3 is CASSDPGTGRETQYF. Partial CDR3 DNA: TGTGCCAGCAGTGACCCCGGGACAGGCAGGGAGACC.

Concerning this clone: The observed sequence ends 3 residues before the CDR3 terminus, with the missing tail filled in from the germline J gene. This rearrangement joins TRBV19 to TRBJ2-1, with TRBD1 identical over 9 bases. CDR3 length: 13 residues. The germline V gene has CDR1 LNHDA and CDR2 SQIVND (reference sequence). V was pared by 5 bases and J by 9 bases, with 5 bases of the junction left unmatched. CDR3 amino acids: CASSPRDRAEQFF. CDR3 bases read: TGTGCCAGTAGTCCCCGGGACAGGGCTGAG.

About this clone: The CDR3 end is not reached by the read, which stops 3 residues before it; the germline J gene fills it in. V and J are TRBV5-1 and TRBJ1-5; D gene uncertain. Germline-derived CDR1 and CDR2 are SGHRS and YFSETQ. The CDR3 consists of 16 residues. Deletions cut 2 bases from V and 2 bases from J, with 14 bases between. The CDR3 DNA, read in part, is TGCGCCAGCAGCTTACACAGCTCCGGGGGCAATCAGCCC. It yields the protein CASSLHSSGGNQP. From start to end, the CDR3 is CASSLHSSGGNQPQHF.

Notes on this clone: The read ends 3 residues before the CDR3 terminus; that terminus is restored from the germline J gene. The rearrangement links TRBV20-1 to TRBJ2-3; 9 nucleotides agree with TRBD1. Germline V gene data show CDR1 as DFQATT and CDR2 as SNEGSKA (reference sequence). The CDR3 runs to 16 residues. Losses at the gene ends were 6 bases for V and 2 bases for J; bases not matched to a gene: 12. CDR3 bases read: TGCAGTGCAGGACAGGGGTCCGGGACTGACACAGATACG. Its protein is CSAGQGSGTDTDT. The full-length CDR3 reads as CSAGQGSGTDTDTQYF.

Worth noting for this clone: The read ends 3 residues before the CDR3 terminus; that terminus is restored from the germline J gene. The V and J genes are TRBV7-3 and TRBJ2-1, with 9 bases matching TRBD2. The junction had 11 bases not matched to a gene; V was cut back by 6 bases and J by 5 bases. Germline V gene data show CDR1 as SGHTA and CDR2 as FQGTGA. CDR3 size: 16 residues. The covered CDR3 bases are TGTGCCAGCAGTAGCGGCCAGCGGGGGGCTAACAATGAG. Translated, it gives CASSSGQRGANNE. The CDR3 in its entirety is CASSSGQRGANNEQFF.

CDR3 DNA (partial): TGTGCCATCAGTGACCCCGGGACAAGGTCGGGGGAGACC. This codes for CAISDPGTRSGET. The full CDR3 protein reads CAISDPGTRSGETQYF. The chain carries TRBV10-3 and TRBJ2-5; perhaps TRBD1 as D (6 bases). The CDR3 goes on 3 residues after the read ends, and that part is filled in from the germline J gene. Per the germline V gene, CDR1 is ENHRY and CDR2 is SYGVKD. This CDR3 spans 16 amino acids. The V end lost 3 bases, the J end lost 5 bases, and 19 bases lay between the germline ends.

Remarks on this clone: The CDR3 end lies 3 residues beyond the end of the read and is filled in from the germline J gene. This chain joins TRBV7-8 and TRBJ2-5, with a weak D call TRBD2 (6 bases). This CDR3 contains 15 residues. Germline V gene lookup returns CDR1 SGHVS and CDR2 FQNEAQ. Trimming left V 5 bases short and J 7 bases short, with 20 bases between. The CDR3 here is CASSPQDYNSGTQYF. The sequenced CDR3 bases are TGTGCCAGCAGCCCCCAGGACTACAACTCGGGGACC.

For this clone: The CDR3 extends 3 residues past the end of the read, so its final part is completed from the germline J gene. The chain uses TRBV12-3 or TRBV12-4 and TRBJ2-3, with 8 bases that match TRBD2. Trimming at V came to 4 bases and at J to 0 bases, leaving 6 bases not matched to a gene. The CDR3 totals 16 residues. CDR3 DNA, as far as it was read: TGTGCCAGCAGTTCGCGAGTAGCGGGGAGCACAGATACG. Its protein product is CASSSRVAGSTDT. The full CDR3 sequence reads CASSSRVAGSTDTQYF.